A single sample is the source of the 22 T cell receptor beta chains below, sequenced in a study of shared clonotypes between healthy human individuals (dated by TCRdb to about 2020). Library construction relied on the immunoSEQ multiplex PCR assay. This is the immuneACCESS table as TCRdb keeps it, with only in-frame sequences that have V and J called. A part of the clones is gone; compared with another copy, unresolved V genes explain less than half, and the rest is unexplained. The sample table lists about 470,000 clones, about four fifths of them with a count of one. The ten largest make up about 13% of the sample. The sample comprised PBMCs. These receptors all come from a woman in her 40s in good health. Some clones in this sample may be carry-over from other donors' samples.

This clone was found once. The rearrangement joins TRBV7-2 to TRBJ2-3, with 10 bases that match TRBD2. This CDR3 has 15 amino acids. CDR1 and CDR2 (germline): SGHTA, FQGNSA. J lost 6 bases, V lost 10 bases, and 13 bases had no gene match. The CDR3 nucleotides read TGTGCCACCAAACCCACCCTAGCGGGGGCGGATACGCAGTATTTT. Translated, it gives CATKPTLAGADTQYF. The full variable domain, rest sourced from reference TRBV7-2 and TRBJ2-3, is GAGVSQSPSNKVTEKGKDVELRCDPISGHTALYWYRQSLGQGLEFLIYFQGNSAPDKSGLPSDRFSAERTGGSVSTLTIQRTQQEDSAVYLCATKPTLAGADTQYFGPGTRLTVL.

The CDR3 DNA is TGTGCCAGCAGCTTTGGGACAGGGGGCGGGCAGCCCCAGCATTTT. Its translation is CASSFGTGGGQPQHF. The V gene is TRBV7-8, the J gene TRBJ1-5, with 12 bases that match TRBD1. Trimming removed 3 bases from V and 7 bases from J; junction bases left unmatched: 4. Germline V CDR1 and CDR2: SGHVS, FQNEAQ. There are 15 residues in the CDR3.

This clone turned up a few times. The rearrangement uses TRBV5-6 and TRBJ1-4; the D is unclear. The CDR3 extends over 13 amino acids. In germline, CDR1 is SGHDT, CDR2 YYEEEE. V was cut by 2 bases and J by 2 bases, with 4 bases left in between. CDR3 residues: CASSFGTNEKLFF. The DNA for the CDR3 is TGTGCCAGCAGCTTTGGGACTAATGAAAAACTGTTTTTT.

The rearrangement joins TRBV5-6 to TRBJ2-3; D ambiguous. Trimming took off 0 bases at V and 2 bases at J, with 7 bases between the two ends. Germline V lookup: CDR1 SGHDT, CDR2 YYEEEE. This CDR3 is built from 14 residues. The CDR3 loop reads CASSLVGTTDTQYF. CDR3 DNA sequence: TGTGCCAGCAGCTTGGTGGGAACCACAGATACGCAGTATTTT.

The J gene is TRBJ2-2, the V gene TRBV29-1; 9 bases match TRBD1. Germline CDR1 is SQVTM and CDR2 is ANQGSEA. CDR3 size: 13 residues. Losses at the gene ends were 7 bases for V and 6 bases for J; bases not matched to a gene: 6. The CDR3 loop reads CSAKDRGAGELFF. CDR3 sequence (DNA): TGCAGCGCCAAGGACAGGGGAGCCGGGGAGCTGTTTTTT.

This clone was seen just once. The genes are TRBV2 and TRBJ2-7, with 8 bases lining up with TRBD1. Trimming at V came to 6 bases and at J to 3 bases, leaving 4 bases not matched to a gene. The germline gives CDR1 SNHLY, CDR2 FYNNEI. This CDR3 has 13 amino acids. The CDR3 loop reads CASRRDRNYEQYF. CDR3 in DNA: TGTGCCAGCAGAAGGGACAGGAACTACGAGCAGTACTTC.

The chain combines TRBV7-2 with TRBJ1-5; possibly TRBD1 for D (6 bases). Germline values: CDR1 SGHTA, CDR2 FQGNSA. The V and J ends lost 5 bases and 11 bases respectively, with 16 bases between them. CDR3 length equals 13 residues. The CDR3 sequence is CASSPGHRGAQHF. The CDR3 coding sequence is TGTGCCAGCAGCCCGGGACACCGAGGGGCCCAGCATTTT. The entire variable domain, with the rest obtained from reference TRBV7-2 and TRBJ1-5, is as follows: GAGVSQSPSNKVTEKGKDVELRCDPISGHTALYWYRQSLGQGLEFLIYFQGNSAPDKSGLPSDRFSAERTGGSVSTLTIQRTQQEDSAVYLCASSPGHRGAQHFGDGTRLSIL.

A remark on this clone: A read error is likely here: a far larger clone is one base away. The rearrangement links TRBV30 to TRBJ1-1; D unresolved. V lost 5 bases and J 4 bases, leaving 14 bases between the germline ends. The CDR3 has 13 residues. Germline CDR1 GTSNPN, CDR2 SVGIG (reference sequence). CDR3 protein: CAWAVGEATEAFF. The CDR3 DNA reads TGTGCCTGGGCCGTCGGGGAGGCCACTGAAGCTTTCTTT.

The chain links TRBV4-2 to TRBJ2-1; a weak D match, TRBD1 (6 bases). The CDR3 contains 15 residues. From germline, CDR1 is LGHNA and CDR2 YNFKEQ. Trimming cost V 1 base and J 6 bases, with 13 bases left between them. The CDR3 sequence: CASSQVTGLGNEQFF. The CDR3 DNA is TGTGCCAGCAGCCAAGTGACAGGCCTGGGCAATGAGCAGTTCTTC.

Notes on this clone: At the DNA level, this CDR3 is encoded by other sequences in the same sample as well. This chain connects TRBV4-1 to TRBJ2-5, with 10 positions matching TRBD2. Germline loops: CDR1 MGHRA, CDR2 YSYEKL. There are 13 residues in the CDR3. V dropped 4 bases and J dropped 4; count of bases not matched to a gene: 0. CDR3 protein: CASSRLAGETQYF. In DNA form, the CDR3 reads TGCGCCAGCAGCCGACTAGCGGGAGAGACCCAGTACTTC.

The genes are TRBV7-3 and TRBJ2-2; no clear D gene. CDR1 and CDR2 from the germline V gene are SGHTA and FQGTGA. This CDR3 has 13 amino acids. The ends were cut back, 3 bases at V and 7 bases at J, with 9 bases in the middle. DNA for the CDR3: TGTGCCAGCAGCTTTGGCGGCGGCGGGGAGCTGTTTTTT. Translated, it gives CASSFGGGGELFF.

This clone was detected once. V usage is TRBV29-1 and J usage is TRBJ2-1; a possible D gene is TRBD2 (6 bases). Trimming removed 7 bases at V and 7 bases at J, with 14 bases between. Germline V gives CDR1 SQVTM, CDR2 ANQGSEA. The CDR3 runs to 12 residues. CDR3 nucleotides: TGCAGCGCCGAGGCTAGCGTAAATGAGCAGTTCTTC. It is translated as CSAEASVNEQFF.

As DNA, the CDR3 is TGTGCCAGTAGTATAGTTACAGGGTACAATGAGCAGTTCTTC. Encoded protein: CASSIVTGYNEQFF. V usage is TRBV19 and J usage is TRBJ2-1; TRBD1 is a possible D gene (6 bases). V was clipped by 1 base and J by 4 bases, with 8 bases between them. Germline V gene data show CDR1 as LNHDA and CDR2 as SQIVND (reference sequence). This CDR3 has 14 residues.

This clone was recorded only once. Given a far larger clone just one base away, this is likely a sequencing read error. J is TRBJ2-7 and V is TRBV2; 11 bases map to TRBD2. Germline values: CDR1 SNHLY, CDR2 FYNNEI. J lost 1 base, V lost 10 bases, and 9 bases had no gene match. The CDR3 runs 15 residues. The CDR3 loop is CATPGASGRSYEQYV. The CDR3 DNA is TGTGCCACACCCGGGGCTAGCGGGAGGTCCTACGAGCAGTACGTC.

The rearrangement links TRBV5-1 to TRBJ2-2, with D possibly matching TRBD1 (6 bases). This CDR3 is built from 18 residues. The V gene lost 4 bases and the J gene lost 0 bases, with 19 bases spanning the gap. The germline V gene encodes CDR1 SGHRS and CDR2 YFSETQ. CDR3 nucleotide sequence: TGCGCCAGCAGCCCAACGCGTGCCGGGACAACGAACACCGGGGAGCTGTTTTTT. It yields the protein CASSPTRAGTTNTGELFF.

The V gene is TRBV27, the J gene TRBJ1-5, with D perhaps TRBD1 (5 bases). The CDR3 runs 15 residues. Trimming took off 6 bases at V and 0 bases at J, with 12 bases between the two ends. Per germline, CDR1 MNHEY and CDR2 SMNVEV (reference sequence). The CDR3 region is CASSPSGRSNQPQHF. The CDR3 DNA reads as TGTGCCAGCAGCCCATCGGGGCGTAGCAATCAGCCCCAGCATTTT.

J is TRBJ2-7 and V is TRBV2; D may match TRBD1 or TRBD2 (6 bases each). This CDR3 is built from 13 residues. Germline CDR1 reads SNHLY; CDR2 reads FYNNEI. Trimming cost V 6 bases and J 4 bases, with 13 bases left between them. The CDR3, as DNA: TGTGCCAGCAGGGGGGGCAGAACGTACGAGCAGTACTTC. Protein product: CASRGGRTYEQYF.

This clone has a handful of counts. The V call is TRBV7-8, the J call TRBJ1-2; weak D call: TRBD1 (5 bases). The germline V gene has CDR1 SGHVS and CDR2 FQNEAQ. The V end lost 5 bases, the J end lost 6 bases, and 10 bases lay between the germline ends. The CDR3 spans 12 residues. The CDR3 reads CASSQDSHGYTF. CDR3 bases: TGTGCCAGCAGCCAAGACAGTCATGGCTACACCTTC.

The count of this clone is one. This chain connects TRBV6-5 to TRBJ1-2; TRBD1 is a possible D gene (5 bases). CDR3 size: 14 residues. From germline, CDR1 is MNHEY and CDR2 SVGAGI. Trimming took off 0 bases at V and 6 bases at J, with 11 bases between the two ends. The DNA of the CDR3 is TGTGCCAGCAGTTACTCGACCGGGACGAATGGCTACACCTTC. This codes for CASSYSTGTNGYTF.

This clone was counted a single time. The chain uses TRBV5-6 and TRBJ2-3; 7 bases line up with TRBD1. From germline, CDR1 is SGHDT and CDR2 YYEEEE. This CDR3 has 15 residues. After removal of 0 bases from V and 3 bases from J, the junction contained 4 bases not matched to a gene. CDR3 amino acids: CASSLGQGGTDTQYF. The DNA for the CDR3 is TGTGCCAGCAGCTTGGGACAGGGTGGGACAGATACGCAGTATTTT.

J is TRBJ1-1 and V is TRBV29-1, with a tentative D call TRBD1 (5 bases). This CDR3 region has 12 residues. V lost 7 bases to trimming and J lost 6 bases, with 15 bases between them. Germline V lookup: CDR1 SQVTM, CDR2 ANQGSEA. DNA for the CDR3: TGCAGCGCTGGGGAGGGGCTGGCTGAAGCTTTCTTT. The encoded protein is CSAGEGLAEAFF. Supplemented by reference TRBV29-1 and TRBJ1-1, the full variable domain reads SAVISQKPSRDICQRGTSLTIQCQVDSQVTMMFWYRQQPGQSLTLIATANQGSEATYESGFVIDKFPISRPNLTFSTLTVSNMSPEDSSIYLCSAGEGLAEAFFGQGTRLTVV.

This chain uses TRBV7-5 with TRBJ2-7; no check of the table's D call, TRBD2, against the DNA was made. TRBV7-5 is designated a pseudogene. This CDR3 spans 17 amino acids. The CDR3 nucleotides are TGTGTCAGAAGCTTTCCGACTAGCGGGGATCTCTCCTACGAGCAGTACTTC. This gives the protein CVRSFPTSGDLSYEQYF.